This TCR beta chain was identified during a study of tumor-infiltrating lymphocytes in primary liver carcinoma. Study information: Spanning 30 to 69 years of age, the patients were men and women. Overall study findings and caveats: Merely about 7-25% of top clones occurred in all five tumor regions.

Germline CDR1 is KGHSH and CDR2 is LQKENI. V trimming: 3 bases; J trimming: 1 base; junction bases outside the gene matches: 1. This CDR3 spans 14 amino acids. Co-extraction of RNA and DNA was performed on roughly 20-34 mg of unsorted bulk tissue. About this clonotype itself: Antigen: not known.

The investigators made TCR beta cDNA from approximately 0.5 ug total RNA, using a constant-region primer. Construction of TCR beta libraries relied on three successive nested multiplex PCR rounds employing slightly modified ARM-PCR. Running 9 to 11 cycles apiece, the first two PCR rounds relied on TRBV1-TRBV30 forward primers together with a C-beta reverse primer. TCRdb processed the multiplex PCR reads anew with MiXCR; each CDR3 protein has one entry. Seen here are 95,000 to 150,000 distinct CDR3 sequences, approximately 70% observed once, and the top ten hold approximately 9.9%. The chain joins TRBV18 to TRBJ2-5; TRBD2 matches 8 bases. The sequenced material came from liver tumor tissue from sampling region 1. Subset reported: tumor region T1, superior pole. The TCR was taken from a woman aged 55-69 years with primary liver carcinoma and hepatitis B virus infection. The CDR3: CASSPTSGQETQYF. The CDR3 region has the DNA TGTGCCAGCTCACCCACTAGCGGCCAAGAGACCCAGTACTTC.